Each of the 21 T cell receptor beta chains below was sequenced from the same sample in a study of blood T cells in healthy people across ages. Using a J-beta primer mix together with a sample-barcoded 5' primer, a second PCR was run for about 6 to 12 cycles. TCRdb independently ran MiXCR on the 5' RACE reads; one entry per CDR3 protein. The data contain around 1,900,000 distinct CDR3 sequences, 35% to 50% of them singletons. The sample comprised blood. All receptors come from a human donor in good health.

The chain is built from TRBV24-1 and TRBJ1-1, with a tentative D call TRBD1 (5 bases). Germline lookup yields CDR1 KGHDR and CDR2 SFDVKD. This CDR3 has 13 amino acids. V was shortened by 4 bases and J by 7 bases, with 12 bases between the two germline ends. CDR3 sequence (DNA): TGTGCCACCAGTGACCCTGACAGAAATGAAGCTTTCTTT. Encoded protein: CATSDPDRNEAFF.

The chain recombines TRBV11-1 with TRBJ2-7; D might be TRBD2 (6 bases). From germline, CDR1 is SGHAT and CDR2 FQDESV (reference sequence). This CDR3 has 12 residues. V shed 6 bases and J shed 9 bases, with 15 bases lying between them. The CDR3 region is CASSSPGLVQYF. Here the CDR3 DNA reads TGTGCCAGCAGTTCCCCGGGACTGGTGCAGTACTTC.

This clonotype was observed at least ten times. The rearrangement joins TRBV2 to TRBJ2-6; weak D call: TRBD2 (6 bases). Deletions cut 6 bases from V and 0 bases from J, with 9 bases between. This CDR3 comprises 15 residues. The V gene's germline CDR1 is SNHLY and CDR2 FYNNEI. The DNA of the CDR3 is TGTGCCAGCAGGGGACTCATCTCTGGGGCCAACGTCCTGACTTTC. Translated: CASRGLISGANVLTF.

The CDR3 reads CASSIAGQENEKLFF. The DNA of the CDR3 is TGTGCCAGTAGTATAGCTGGACAGGAGAATGAAAAACTGTTTTTT. The V call is TRBV19, the J call TRBJ1-4; 7 bases line up with TRBD1. This CDR3 comprises 15 residues. The ends lost 1 base at V and 5 bases at J; junction bases unmatched: 4. Germline CDR1 and CDR2: LNHDA and SQIVND (reference sequence).

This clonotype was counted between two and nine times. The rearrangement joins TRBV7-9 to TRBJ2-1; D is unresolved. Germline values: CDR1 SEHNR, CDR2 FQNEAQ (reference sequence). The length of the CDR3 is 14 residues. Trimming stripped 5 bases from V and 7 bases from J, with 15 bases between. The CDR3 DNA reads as TGTGCCAGCAGCCCAAATAATGGTGCAAATGAGCAGTTCTTC. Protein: CASSPNNGANEQFF.

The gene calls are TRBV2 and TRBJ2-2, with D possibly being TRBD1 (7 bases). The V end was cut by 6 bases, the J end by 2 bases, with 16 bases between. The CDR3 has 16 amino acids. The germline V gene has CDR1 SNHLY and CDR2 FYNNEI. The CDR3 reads CASSSQGGSNTGELFF. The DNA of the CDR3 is TGTGCCAGCAGCTCGCAGGGGGGTTCTAACACCGGGGAGCTGTTTTTT.

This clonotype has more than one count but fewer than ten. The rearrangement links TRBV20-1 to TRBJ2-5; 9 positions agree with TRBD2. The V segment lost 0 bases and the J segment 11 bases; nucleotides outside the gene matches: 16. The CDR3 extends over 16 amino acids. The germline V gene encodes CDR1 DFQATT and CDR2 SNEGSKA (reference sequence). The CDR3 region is CSARDRRGGVLQEQYF. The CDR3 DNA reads TGCAGTGCTAGAGATAGGCGGGGGGGCGTTCTTCAGGAGCAGTACTTC.

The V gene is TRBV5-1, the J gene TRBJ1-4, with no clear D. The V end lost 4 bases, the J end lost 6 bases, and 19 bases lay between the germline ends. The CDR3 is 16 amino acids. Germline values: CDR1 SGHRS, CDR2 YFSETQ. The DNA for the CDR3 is TGCGCCAGCAGCCTAGGACCGCGCCAGAGAGATGAAAAACTGTTTTTT. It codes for CASSLGPRQRDEKLFF.

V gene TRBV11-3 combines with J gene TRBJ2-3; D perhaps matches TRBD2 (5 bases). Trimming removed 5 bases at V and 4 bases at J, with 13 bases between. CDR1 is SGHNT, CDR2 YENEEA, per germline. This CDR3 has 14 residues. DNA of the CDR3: TGTGCCAGCAGCCTCCCCCTAGCTGCAGATACGCAGTATTTT. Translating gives CASSLPLAADTQYF.

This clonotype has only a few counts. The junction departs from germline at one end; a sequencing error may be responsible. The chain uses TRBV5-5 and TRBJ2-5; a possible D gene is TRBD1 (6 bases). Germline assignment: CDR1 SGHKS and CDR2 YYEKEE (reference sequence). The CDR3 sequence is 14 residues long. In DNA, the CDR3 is TGTGCCAGCACCGTACGAGGGGGAGAAGAGGCCCAGTACTTC. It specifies CASTVRGGEEAQYF.

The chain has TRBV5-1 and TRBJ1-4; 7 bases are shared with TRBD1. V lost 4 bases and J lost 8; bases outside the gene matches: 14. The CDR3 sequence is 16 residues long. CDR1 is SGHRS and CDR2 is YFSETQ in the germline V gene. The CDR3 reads CASSLAFGTEDEKLFF. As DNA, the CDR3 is TGCGCCAGCAGCCTGGCGTTCGGGACAGAAGACGAAAAACTGTTTTTT. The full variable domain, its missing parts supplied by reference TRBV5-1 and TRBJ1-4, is KAGVTQTPRYLIKTRGQQVTLSCSPISGHRSVSWYQQTPGQGLQFLFEYFSETQRNKGNFPGRFSGRQFSNSRSEMNVSTLELGDSALYLCASSLAFGTEDEKLFFGSGTQLSVL.

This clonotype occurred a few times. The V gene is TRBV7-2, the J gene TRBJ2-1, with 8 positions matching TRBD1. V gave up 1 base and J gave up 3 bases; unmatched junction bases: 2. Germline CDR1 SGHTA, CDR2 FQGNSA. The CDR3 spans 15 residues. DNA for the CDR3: TGTGCCAGCAGCTTAGGACAGGGGCACTACAATGAGCAGTTCTTC. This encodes CASSLGQGHYNEQFF.

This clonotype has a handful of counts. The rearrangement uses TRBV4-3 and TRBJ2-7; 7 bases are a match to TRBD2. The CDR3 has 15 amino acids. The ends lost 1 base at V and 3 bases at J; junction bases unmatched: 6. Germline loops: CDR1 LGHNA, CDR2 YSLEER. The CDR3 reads CASSQAGGSDYEQYF. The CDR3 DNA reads TGCGCCAGCAGCCAAGCGGGGGGAAGCGACTACGAGCAGTACTTC.

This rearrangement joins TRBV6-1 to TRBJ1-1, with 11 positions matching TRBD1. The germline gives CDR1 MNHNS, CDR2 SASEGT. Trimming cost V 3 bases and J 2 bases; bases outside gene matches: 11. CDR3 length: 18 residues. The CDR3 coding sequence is TGTGCCAGCAGTGACCCGGACAGGGGGCTGCACGGAAACACTGAAGCTTTCTTT. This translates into CASSDPDRGLHGNTEAFF.

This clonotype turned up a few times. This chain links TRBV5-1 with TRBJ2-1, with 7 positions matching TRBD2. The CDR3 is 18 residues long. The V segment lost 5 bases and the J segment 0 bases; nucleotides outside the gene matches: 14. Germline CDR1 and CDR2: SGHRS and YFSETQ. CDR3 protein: CASSRAGRYASSYNEQFF. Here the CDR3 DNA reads TGCGCCAGCAGTCGAGCGGGAAGGTACGCCAGCTCCTACAATGAGCAGTTCTTC. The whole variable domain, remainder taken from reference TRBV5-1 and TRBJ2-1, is KAGVTQTPRYLIKTRGQQVTLSCSPISGHRSVSWYQQTPGQGLQFLFEYFSETQRNKGNFPGRFSGRQFSNSRSEMNVSTLELGDSALYLCASSRAGRYASSYNEQFFGPGTRLTVL.

CDR3 in amino acids: CASSNGGRGTDTQYF. The CDR3 DNA reads as TGTGCCAGCAGCAATGGGGGGCGCGGGACAGATACGCAGTATTTT. The chain carries TRBV7-2 and TRBJ2-3; tentatively, D is TRBD1 or TRBD2 (6 bases each). V gave up 5 bases and J gave up 3 bases, with 15 bases separating them. The germline V gene has CDR1 SGHTA and CDR2 FQGNSA. The CDR3 is 15 amino acids.

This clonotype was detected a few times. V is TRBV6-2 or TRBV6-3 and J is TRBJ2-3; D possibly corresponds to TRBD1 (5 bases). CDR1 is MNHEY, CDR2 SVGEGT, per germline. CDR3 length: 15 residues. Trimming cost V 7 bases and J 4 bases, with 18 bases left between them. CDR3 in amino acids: CASTVTGSIADTQYF. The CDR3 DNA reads TGTGCCAGCACCGTAACAGGTTCCATTGCAGATACGCAGTATTTT.

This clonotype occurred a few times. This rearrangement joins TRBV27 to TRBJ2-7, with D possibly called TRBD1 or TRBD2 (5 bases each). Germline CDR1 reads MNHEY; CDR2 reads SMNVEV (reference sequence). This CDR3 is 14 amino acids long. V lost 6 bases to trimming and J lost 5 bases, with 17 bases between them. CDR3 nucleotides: TGTGCCAGCAGCGACCCCGGGACCCTCAACGAGCAGTACTTC. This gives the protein CASSDPGTLNEQYF.

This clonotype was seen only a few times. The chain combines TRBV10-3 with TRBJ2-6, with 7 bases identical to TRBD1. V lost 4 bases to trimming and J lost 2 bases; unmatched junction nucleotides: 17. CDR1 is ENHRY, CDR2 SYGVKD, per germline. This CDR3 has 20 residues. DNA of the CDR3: TGTGCCATCAGTGCGTCGAATACAGGGGTCGGGGTCCCTGGGGCCAACGTCCTGACTTTC. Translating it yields CAISASNTGVGVPGANVLTF.

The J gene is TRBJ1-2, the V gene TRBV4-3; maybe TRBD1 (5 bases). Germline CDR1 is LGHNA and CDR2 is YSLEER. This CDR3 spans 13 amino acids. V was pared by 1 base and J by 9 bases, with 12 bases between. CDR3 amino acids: CASSQVKGDSYTF. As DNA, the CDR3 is TGCGCCAGCAGCCAAGTTAAAGGGGATAGCTACACCTTC.

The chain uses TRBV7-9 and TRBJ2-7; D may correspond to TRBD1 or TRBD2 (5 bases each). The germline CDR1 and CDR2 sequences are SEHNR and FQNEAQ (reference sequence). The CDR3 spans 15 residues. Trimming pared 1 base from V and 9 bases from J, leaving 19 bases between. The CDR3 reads CASSLGDTGTSGQYF. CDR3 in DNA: TGTGCCAGCAGCTTAGGGGATACGGGGACCTCCGGGCAGTACTTC.